One sample yielded the 2 T cell receptor beta chains listed below, sequenced in a study of T cell repertoires in cytomegalovirus infection. Their specific antigens are unknown. TCRdb re-derived calls from the reads in MiXCR, one entry per CDR3 protein. The sample lists around 800,000 distinct CDR3 sequences, roughly 33% seen once, with 9.5% to 15% in the top ten. The source was cultured CD8+ T cells from PBMCs, collected from culture after CMV antigen stimulation. Every receptor here comes from a human donor in good health (CMV status not recorded). Some clones in this sample may be carry-over from other donors' samples.

This clonotype was found many times. This sequence joins TRBV7-8 and TRBJ2-7; 7 bases are a match to TRBD2. Germline V lookup: CDR1 SGHVS, CDR2 FQNEAQ. V lost 5 bases to trimming and J lost 0 bases; unmatched junction nucleotides: 7. CDR3 length: 15 amino acids. As DNA, the CDR3 is TGTGCCAGCAGCCAAGGTGGGGGGGGCTCCTACGAGCAGTACTTC. Its protein is CASSQGGGGSYEQYF.

This rearrangement joins TRBV27 to TRBJ2-1, with TRBD2 matching over 12 bases. The V and J ends lost 2 bases and 9 bases, in that order; junction bases with no gene match: 11. The CDR3 is 17 amino acids. Looked up from germline, CDR1 is MNHEY and CDR2 is SMNVEV (reference sequence). The CDR3, as DNA: TGTGCCAGCAGTTTAGGGAACCCTAGCGGGGGGGCCGGTGAGCAGTTCTTC. Translated, it gives CASSLGNPSGGAGEQFF.